Below, 22 T cell receptor beta chains from the same sample are listed, as sequenced in a study of cytomegalovirus exposure and HLA in healthy donors. With 60 Vbeta and 13 Jbeta primers, the PCR was carried out. Libraries were prepared by immunoSEQ multiplex PCR; TCRdb keeps only in-frame clonotypes and omits some of them. With 75,000 to 100,000 clones in the sample, the ten largest clones hold 1.3% to 1.5%. Sequencing used PBMCs. The source of these receptors is an older woman in good health and CMV-seronegative.

CDR3 protein: CASSFWGTSTYNEQFF. The CDR3 DNA sequence: TGTGCCAGCAGTTTCTGGGGGACTAGCACGTACAATGAGCAGTTCTTC. The chain couples TRBV27 to TRBJ2-1; 9 positions agree with TRBD2. Trimming removed 3 bases from V and 4 bases from J; junction bases left unmatched: 7. This CDR3 contains 16 residues. Germline V lookup: CDR1 MNHEY, CDR2 SMNVEV (reference sequence).

The rearrangement links TRBV28 to TRBJ1-5, with 10 nucleotides matching TRBD1. Germline trimming cut 3 bases from V and 2 bases from J; bases unmatched to any gene: 4. Germline V gives CDR1 MDHEN, CDR2 SYDVKM. The CDR3 extends over 16 amino acids. CDR3 nucleotides: TGTGCCAGCAGTTTGGGGACAGGGGTGGGCAATCAGCCCCAGCATTTT. Translating it yields CASSLGTGVGNQPQHF.

The CDR3 loop is CASATREATYEQYF. CDR3 sequence (DNA): TGTGCCAGCGCGACGCGGGAGGCCACCTACGAGCAGTACTTC. The chain recombines TRBV6-1 with TRBJ2-7; 8 bases align to TRBD2. The CDR3 runs 14 residues. Trimming cost V 8 bases and J 2 bases; bases outside gene matches: 8. Germline CDR1 is MNHNS and CDR2 is SASEGT.

The chain recombines TRBV7-2 with TRBJ1-5; D is possibly TRBD1 (5 bases). CDR1 and CDR2 from the germline V gene are SGHTA and FQGNSA. Trimming took off 0 bases at V and 4 bases at J, with 7 bases between the two ends. CDR3 length: 14 residues. CDR3 in DNA: TGTGCCAGCAGCTTAGCGAAGGGGAATCAGCCCCAGCATTTT. This translates into CASSLAKGNQPQHF.

The chain uses TRBV4-2 and TRBJ2-3, with TRBD2 identical over 7 bases. The ends lost 4 bases at V and 1 base at J; junction bases unmatched: 8. Germline-derived CDR1 and CDR2 are LGHNA and YNFKEQ. The CDR3 length is 16 residues. The CDR3 nucleotides read TGTGCCAGCAGCCCCGAGTTAGCGGGTGGCACAGATACGCAGTATTTT. Translated, it gives CASSPELAGGTDTQYF.

V and J are TRBV5-8 and TRBJ1-3; D not certain. Per germline, CDR1 SGHTS and CDR2 YDEGEE. V was trimmed by 0 bases and J by 5 bases, leaving 3 bases between them. This CDR3 has 12 residues. The DNA of the CDR3 is TGTGCCAGCAGCTTGGACAGAAACACCATATATTTT. It specifies CASSLDRNTIYF.

The V gene is TRBV5-4, the J gene TRBJ2-7; D unclear. The CDR3 is 14 residues long. The germline CDR1 and CDR2 sequences are SGHNT and YYREEE (reference sequence). Trimming stripped 0 bases from V and 6 bases from J, with 13 bases between. This chain's CDR3 is CASSLEVVGSEQYF. The CDR3 DNA reads as TGTGCCAGCAGCTTGGAGGTCGTGGGCAGCGAGCAGTACTTC.

The rearrangement links TRBV19 to TRBJ2-1, with 10 nucleotides matching TRBD2. Germline CDR1 reads LNHDA; CDR2 reads SQIVND (reference sequence). The CDR3 loop spans 17 amino acids. V lost 0 bases, J lost 4 bases, and 6 bases stayed unmatched. In DNA form, the CDR3 reads TGTGCCAGTAGTATAGAAGGCGGACTAGCGGTTTACAATGAGCAGTTCTTC. Translation: CASSIEGGLAVYNEQFF.

The chain recombines TRBV28 with TRBJ2-3, with 10 bases matching TRBD2. The CDR3 consists of 15 residues. CDR1 is MDHEN, CDR2 SYDVKM, per germline. With 6 bases clipped from V and 0 bases from J, the junction kept 3 bases outside the gene matches. The CDR3: CASRSTSGSTDTQYF. Here the CDR3 DNA reads TGTGCCAGCAGATCGACTAGCGGGAGCACAGATACGCAGTATTTT.

The rearrangement joins TRBV10-3 to TRBJ2-5; TRBD2 aligns across 8 bases. Judging by the DNA end, TRBJ2-7 fits better; the J call may be wrong. Germline CDR1 is ENHRY and CDR2 is SYGVKD. This CDR3 contains 15 residues. The CDR3 sequence is CAIKSGREVVYEQYF. Here the CDR3 DNA reads TGTGCCATCAAATCAGGGCGGGAGGTCGTCTACGAGCAGTACTTC.

This sequence joins TRBV28 and TRBJ2-1; TRBD2 matches 9 bases. CDR3 size: 16 residues. Trimming took 1 base from V and 2 from J; bases not matched to a gene: 3. CDR1 is MDHEN, CDR2 SYDVKM, per germline. CDR3 loop: CASSLSASGAYNEQFF. The CDR3 region has the DNA TGTGCCAGCAGTTTATCGGCTAGCGGGGCCTACAATGAGCAGTTCTTC.

V gene TRBV6-1 combines with J gene TRBJ2-3; 12 positions agree with TRBD2. Germline CDR1 reads MNHNS; CDR2 reads SASEGT. The CDR3 is 17 amino acids. Trimming at V came to 3 bases and at J to 3 bases, leaving 7 bases not matched to a gene. The CDR3 loop is CASSDLPGTSGTDTQYF. CDR3 nucleotide sequence: TGTGCCAGCAGTGACCTTCCCGGGACTAGCGGGACAGATACGCAGTATTTT.

This chain links TRBV27 with TRBJ2-3; 10 nucleotides match TRBD2. Trimming removed 2 bases from V and 5 bases from J; junction bases left unmatched: 7. This CDR3 has 16 residues. Germline V CDR1 and CDR2: MNHEY, SMNVEV (reference sequence). The CDR3 sequence: CASSLRYSGRIDTQYF. CDR3 sequence (DNA): TGTGCCAGCAGTTTACGGTATAGCGGGAGGATAGATACGCAGTATTTT.

V is TRBV7-2 and J is TRBJ2-7; 8 nucleotides agree with TRBD2. Trimming at V came to 5 bases and at J to 5 bases, leaving 2 bases not matched to a gene. Germline CDR1 reads SGHTA; CDR2 reads FQGNSA. This CDR3 is built from 12 residues. As DNA, the CDR3 is TGTGCCAGCAGCCGGGGGGGCCACGAGCAGTACTTC. This encodes CASSRGGHEQYF.

V usage is TRBV2 and J usage is TRBJ1-1, with TRBD1 matching over 7 bases. Germline CDR1 and CDR2: SNHLY and FYNNEI. This CDR3 has 14 residues. J was trimmed by 2 bases and V by 5 bases; bases with no gene match: 5. The DNA for the CDR3 is TGTGCCAGCAGTAGCCAGGGGGGCAACACTGAAGCTTTCTTT. Translating gives CASSSQGGNTEAFF.

The chain combines TRBV4-1 with TRBJ1-2; no firm D call. Germline CDR1 reads MGHRA; CDR2 reads YSYEKL. This CDR3 region has 15 residues. Deletions cut 0 bases from V and 2 bases from J, with 10 bases between. Here the CDR3 reads CASSQEEGGNYGYTF. The CDR3 DNA follows: TGCGCCAGCAGCCAAGAGGAGGGTGGGAACTATGGCTACACCTTC.

V gene TRBV29-1 combines with J gene TRBJ1-2, with 7 positions matching TRBD1. J gave up 0 bases and V 4 bases, and 8 bases lay outside the gene matches. The CDR3 has 15 amino acids. Germline V gene lookup returns CDR1 SQVTM and CDR2 ANQGSEA. The CDR3 sequence: CSVAHVGGANYGYTF. The CDR3 DNA reads TGCAGCGTTGCCCACGTAGGGGGCGCTAACTATGGCTACACCTTC.

The chain employs TRBV7-6 and TRBJ1-2; TRBD1 matches at 11 bases. Germline assignment: CDR1 SGHVS and CDR2 FNYEAQ. Trimming took 1 base from V and 2 from J; bases not matched to a gene: 9. The CDR3 covers 18 residues. The CDR3 nucleotides are TGTGCCAGCAGCTTAGGGACAGGGGGCGTTTCTTTCAACTATGGCTACACCTTC. It yields the protein CASSLGTGGVSFNYGYTF.

The rearrangement links TRBV27 to TRBJ2-4; a possible D gene is TRBD1 (6 bases). This CDR3 has 16 amino acids. Trimming took off 2 bases at V and 1 base at J, with 12 bases between the two ends. In germline, CDR1 is MNHEY, CDR2 SMNVEV (reference sequence). The chain's CDR3 is CASSLEGVLAKNIQYF. CDR3 DNA sequence: TGTGCCAGCAGTTTAGAGGGGGTTTTGGCCAAAAACATTCAGTACTTC.

DNA of the CDR3: TGTGCCAGCAGCGGTCAGGGGTATGGCTACACCTTC. Translating gives CASSGQGYGYTF. The gene calls are TRBV7-9 and TRBJ1-2; maybe TRBD1 (6 bases). The V gene lost 5 bases and the J gene lost 5 bases, with 9 bases spanning the gap. Germline V gives CDR1 SEHNR, CDR2 FQNEAQ (reference sequence). This CDR3 comprises 12 residues.

This chain links TRBV28 with TRBJ2-7; no definite D call. Germline V gene sequence: CDR1 MDHEN, CDR2 SYDVKM. The CDR3 sequence is 11 residues long. V lost 7 bases and J 7 bases, leaving 11 bases between the germline ends. Here the CDR3 DNA reads TGTGCCAGCATGAGCCCCCGGGAGCAGTACTTC. This gives the protein CASMSPREQYF.

J is TRBJ2-1 and V is TRBV5-8; D perhaps matches TRBD1 (5 bases). Germline V CDR1 and CDR2: SGHTS, YDEGEE. CDR3 length: 17 amino acids. The V end was cut by 3 bases, the J end by 7 bases, with 23 bases between. CDR3 amino acids: CASSSISISGYSNEQFF. CDR3 nucleotide sequence: TGTGCCAGCAGCTCGATTTCAATATCAGGGTACTCGAATGAGCAGTTCTTC.